The 20 T cell receptor beta chains reported below all come from one sample, sequenced in a study of identical twins. One entry per CDR3 protein, called by TCRdb with MiXCR from the 5' RACE reads. The repertoire includes approximately 230,000 distinct CDR3 sequences, over 5% of them detected once, and more than 14% sits in the top ten. This sample was shared with a second study, whose subject was T cells expressing NK-cell markers.

The sample comprised CD8+ T cells sorted from blood. These receptors were collected from a woman younger than 35 in good health.

The chain employs TRBV27 and TRBJ2-7; possible D gene TRBD2, 6 bases. V was pared by 5 bases and J by 12 bases, with 14 bases between. The V gene's germline CDR1 is MNHEY and CDR2 SMNVEV (reference sequence). The CDR3 has 11 amino acids. The CDR3 region is CASSTGLFRYF. The CDR3 nucleotides are TGTGCCAGCAGTACGGGACTCTTCAGGTACTTC.

This clonotype was detected a few times. The chain employs TRBV20-1 and TRBJ1-1; a weak D match, TRBD1 (5 bases). Germline-derived CDR1 and CDR2 are DFQATT and SNEGSKA (reference sequence). The CDR3 consists of 14 residues. Deletions cut 6 bases from V and 1 base from J, with 15 bases between. This chain's CDR3 is CSAEPQARNTEAFF. The CDR3 nucleotides are TGCAGTGCCGAACCACAGGCCCGGAACACTGAAGCTTTCTTT.

This clonotype was recorded many times. The rearrangement links TRBV7-9 to TRBJ1-1; a possible D gene is TRBD1 (6 bases). Germline V gene lookup returns CDR1 SEHNR and CDR2 FQNEAQ (reference sequence). V lost 6 bases and J 4 bases, leaving 15 bases between the germline ends. CDR3 length equals 14 residues. In DNA, the CDR3 is TGTGCCAGCAGGACTACAGGGAGAGGCACTGAAGCTTTCTTT. This sequence encodes CASRTTGRGTEAFF. The full variable domain, in which reference TRBV7-9 and TRBJ1-1 provide the parts outside the CDR3, is DTGVSQNPRHKITKRGQNVTFRCDPISEHNRLYWYRQTLGQGPEFLTYFQNEAQLEKSRLLSDRFSAERPKGSFSTLEIQRTEQGDSAMYLCASRTTGRGTEAFFGQGTRLTVV.

In its sample, this clonotype was seen a few times. The J gene is TRBJ1-1, the V gene TRBV5-6, with D possibly matching TRBD1 (5 bases). With 3 bases removed from V and 3 bases from J, the gap between germline ends came to 9 bases. The germline V gene encodes CDR1 SGHDT and CDR2 YYEEEE. CDR3 length equals 13 residues. CDR3 protein: CASSWGSYTEAFF. In DNA, the CDR3 is TGTGCCAGCAGCTGGGGGTCGTACACTGAAGCTTTCTTT. Complete variable domain (other parts from reference TRBV5-6 and TRBJ1-1): DAGVTQSPTHLIKTRGQQVTLRCSPKSGHDTVSWYQQALGQGPQFIFQYYEEEERQRGNFPDRFSGHQFPNYSSELNVNALLLGDSALYLCASSWGSYTEAFFGQGTRLTVV.

Many counts were recorded for this clonotype. The chain couples TRBV20-1 to TRBJ1-2; 7 bases are shared with TRBD1. CDR1 DFQATT and CDR2 SNEGSKA come from the germline V gene (reference sequence). This CDR3 contains 13 residues. With 7 bases clipped from V and 7 bases from J, the junction kept 12 bases outside the gene matches. The CDR3 sequence is CSVPFTGEGGYTF. CDR3 DNA: TGCAGTGTCCCGTTCACAGGGGAAGGTGGCTACACCTTC.

A few counts support this clonotype. The J gene is TRBJ1-1, the V gene TRBV7-9, with no clear D. In germline, CDR1 is SEHNR, CDR2 FQNEAQ (reference sequence). Trimming shortened V by 6 bases and J by 4 bases, and 9 bases separated the two germline ends. The CDR3 spans 12 residues. The CDR3 sequence is CASRQRSTEAFF. Written as DNA, the CDR3 is TGTGCCAGCAGACAAAGGTCCACTGAAGCTTTCTTT.

This clonotype has just a few counts. V is TRBV3-1 and J is TRBJ2-5, with D maybe TRBD2 (6 bases). The germline CDR1 and CDR2 sequences are LGHDT and YNNKEL (reference sequence). This CDR3 contains 15 residues. The V end was cut by 0 bases, the J end by 5 bases, with 13 bases between. This chain's CDR3 is CASSQESLATETQYF. Written as DNA, the CDR3 is TGTGCCAGCAGCCAAGAGTCGCTAGCGACGGAGACCCAGTACTTC.

The chain recombines TRBV7-8 with TRBJ2-7; 12 positions agree with TRBD1. This CDR3 region has 15 residues. With V trimmed by 8 bases and J by 2 bases, 7 bases remained unmatched. Germline V gene data show CDR1 as SGHVS and CDR2 as FQNEAQ. CDR3 amino acids: CASVGTGGLPYEQYF. The CDR3 DNA reads TGTGCCAGCGTCGGGACAGGGGGCCTTCCCTACGAGCAGTACTTC.

This clonotype showed up many times. The V gene is TRBV29-1, the J gene TRBJ2-1; possibly TRBD2 for D (5 bases). V was shortened by 0 bases and J by 2 bases, with 14 bases between the two germline ends. In germline, CDR1 is SQVTM, CDR2 ANQGSEA. CDR3 length: 16 residues. The CDR3: CSVEDSPGSAYNEQFF. The CDR3 nucleotides are TGCAGCGTTGAAGATTCTCCGGGGTCCGCCTACAATGAGCAGTTCTTC.

This clonotype was seen repeatedly, ten times or more. V usage is TRBV27 and J usage is TRBJ1-2, with a weak D call TRBD1 (6 bases). Trimming removed 0 bases from V and 7 bases from J, with 15 bases in between. The CDR3 runs to 15 residues. Germline lookup yields CDR1 MNHEY and CDR2 SMNVEV (reference sequence). The CDR3, as DNA: TGTGCCAGCAGTTTATCAGCGACGGGGGCGTTTGGCTACACCTTC. Translated, it gives CASSLSATGAFGYTF.

This clonotype was seen ten or more times. This rearrangement joins TRBV12-3 or TRBV12-4 to TRBJ1-1, with D perhaps matching TRBD1 (5 bases). This CDR3 region has 12 residues. Between the trimmed V and J ends, which lost 7 bases and 7 bases, there was a span of 13 bases. The CDR3 DNA is TGTGCCAGCACCCGGGGGGTTCTTGAAGCTTTCTTT. Amino acid sequence: CASTRGVLEAFF.

This clonotype was seen only a few times. The CDR3 loop reads CASSQSRGSDNEQFF. The CDR3 nucleotides read TGTGCCAGCAGCCAGTCCAGGGGGTCAGACAATGAGCAGTTCTTC. This sequence joins TRBV14 and TRBJ2-1; TRBD1 matches at 7 bases. CDR1 is SGHDN and CDR2 is FVKESK in the germline V gene. Trimming cost V 3 bases and J 5 bases; bases outside gene matches: 7. The CDR3 sequence is 15 residues long.

This clonotype was picked up a small number of times. This rearrangement joins TRBV20-1 to TRBJ2-1; no firm D call. V gave up 7 bases and J gave up 7 bases, with 11 bases separating them. The germline V gene has CDR1 DFQATT and CDR2 SNEGSKA (reference sequence). This CDR3 is 11 amino acids long. CDR3 region: CSGVLGNEQFF. The CDR3 DNA reads as TGCAGTGGGGTGCTAGGGAATGAGCAGTTCTTC.

This clonotype was seen only a few times. The chain combines TRBV6-1 with TRBJ1-4; no definite D call. Germline-derived CDR1 and CDR2 are MNHNS and SASEGT. CDR3 size: 16 residues. V was cut by 6 bases and J by 3 bases, with 17 bases left in between. The CDR3: CASRGIHGPANEKLFF. The CDR3 nucleotides are TGTGCCAGCAGGGGAATACACGGACCGGCTAATGAAAAACTGTTTTTT.

This clonotype occurred a few times. This chain links TRBV6-6 with TRBJ2-1; D might be TRBD1 (5 bases). Trimming took off 5 bases at V and 8 bases at J, with 13 bases between the two ends. This CDR3 is 13 amino acids long. Germline loops: CDR1 MNHNY, CDR2 SVGAGI (reference sequence). The CDR3 region has the DNA TGTGCCAGCAGTCGGAAGGGGTCCCATGAGCAGTTCTTC. Protein: CASSRKGSHEQFF.

The chain recombines TRBV12-3 or TRBV12-4 with TRBJ2-3; no reliable D call. Trimming shortened V by 8 bases and J by 6 bases, and 6 bases separated the two germline ends. This CDR3 spans 10 amino acids. CDR3 sequence reads: CASGKDTQYF. CDR3 in DNA: TGTGCCAGCGGCAAGGATACGCAGTATTTT.

This clonotype has only a few counts. The chain has TRBV15 and TRBJ2-1, with 14 positions matching TRBD2. The CDR3 spans 19 residues. The V segment lost 3 bases and the J segment 1 base; nucleotides outside the gene matches: 8. CDR1 is LNHNV and CDR2 is YYDKDF in the germline V gene (reference sequence). The CDR3: CATSSPGTSGGGSYNEQFF. The CDR3 DNA follows: TGTGCCACCAGCAGTCCGGGGACTAGCGGGGGAGGTTCCTACAATGAGCAGTTCTTC.

A few counts support this clonotype. The chain links TRBV7-8 to TRBJ2-4; D not certain. The V end was cut by 5 bases, the J end by 7 bases, with 21 bases between. Germline CDR1 and CDR2: SGHVS and FQNEAQ. This CDR3 region has 16 residues. The CDR3 nucleotides are TGTGCCAGCAGCCATCCGAACGTGGGCGTCGGTAACATTCAGTACTTC. Protein product: CASSHPNVGVGNIQYF.

This clonotype was seen a handful of times. The chain couples TRBV24-1 to TRBJ2-3, with unresolved D. The V gene's germline CDR1 is KGHDR and CDR2 SFDVKD. V was trimmed by 1 base and J by 8 bases, leaving 6 bases between them. The CDR3 totals 12 residues. The CDR3 protein is CATSDFLGTQYF. Written as DNA, the CDR3 is TGTGCCACCAGTGATTTCTTGGGTACGCAGTATTTT.

Worth noting for this clonotype: The junction and the germline gene differ at one end; a read error may be behind it. V is TRBV7-7 and J is TRBJ2-5; D possibly corresponds to TRBD2 (6 bases). The CDR3 is 16 amino acids. Germline V gene sequence: CDR1 SSHAT, CDR2 FNYEAQ (reference sequence). CDR3 amino acids: CASSSTLQRDQETQYF. As DNA, the CDR3 is TGTGCTAGCAGCTCGACGTTGCAGCGGGACCAAGAGACCCAGTACTTC.